This T cell receptor beta chain was retrieved from a study of T cells in Graves' hyperthyroidism and ophthalmopathy. Germline-derived CDR1 and CDR2 are ENHRY and SYGVKD. Trimming left V 5 bases short and J 0 bases short, with 11 bases between. The CDR3 is 16 residues long. Amplification targeted TCR beta CDR3 regions from RNA transcripts. The HTBI primer set served for first-round RT-PCR of the TCR CDR3. TCRdb re-analysed the multiplex PCR reads in MiXCR, keeping a single row per CDR3 protein. The sample gives tens of thousands of distinct CDR3 sequences, under 55% of which show up once; 10% to 13% is in the top ten.

The chain recombines TRBV10-3 with TRBJ2-6; maybe TRBD1 (5 bases). The source is a woman aged 25 to 39 with Graves' hyperthyroidism. Material for sequencing was blood. The CDR3 coding sequence is TGTGCCATCAGTCGACAGAGTCGCTCTGGGGCCAACGTCCTGACTTTC. Protein product: CAISRQSRSGANVLTF.